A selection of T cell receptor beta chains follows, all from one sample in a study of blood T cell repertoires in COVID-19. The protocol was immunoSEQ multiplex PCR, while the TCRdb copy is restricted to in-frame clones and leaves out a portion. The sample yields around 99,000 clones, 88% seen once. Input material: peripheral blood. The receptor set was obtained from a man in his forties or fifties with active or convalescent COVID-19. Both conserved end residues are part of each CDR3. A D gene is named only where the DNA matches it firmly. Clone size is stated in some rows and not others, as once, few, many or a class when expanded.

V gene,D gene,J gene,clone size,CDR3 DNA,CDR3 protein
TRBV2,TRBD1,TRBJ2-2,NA,TGTGCCAGCAGTGTGATAGGGACAGACAACACCGGGGAGCTGTTTTTT,CASSVIGTDNTGELFF
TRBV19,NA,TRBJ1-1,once,TGTGCCAGTAGTATAGTAACAGGGGAAGCTTTCTTT,CASSIVTGEAFF
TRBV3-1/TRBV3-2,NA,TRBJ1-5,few,TGTGCCAGCAGCCAAGTGCTCGGTCAGCCCCAGCATTTT,CASSQVLGQPQHF
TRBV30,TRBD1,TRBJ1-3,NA,TGTGCCTGGAGAGTGCCCCACAGGGGGTCTGGGAACACCATATATTTT,CAWRVPHRGSGNTIYF
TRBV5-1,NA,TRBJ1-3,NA,TGCGCCAGCAGCTTGGACAGTACTGGAAACACCATATATTTT,CASSLDSTGNTIYF
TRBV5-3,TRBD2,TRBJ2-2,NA,TGTGCCGATAGCGGGGGGTGGGCCGGGGAGCTGTTTTTT,CADSGGWAGELFF
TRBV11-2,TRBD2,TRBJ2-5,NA,TGTGCCAGCAGCCTCCTAGCGGGAGGGGAGACCCAGTACTTC,CASSLLAGGETQYF
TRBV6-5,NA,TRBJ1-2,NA,TGTGCCAGCAGTTATGCCAGGGGCTATGGCTACACCTTC,CASSYARGYGYTF
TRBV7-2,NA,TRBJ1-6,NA,TGTGCCAGCAGCTTATATGGCCGTAATTCACCCCTCCACTTT,CASSLYGRNSPLHF
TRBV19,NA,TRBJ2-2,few,TGTGCCAGTAGTGTTAAGTTTTCGGCCGGGGAGCTGTTTTTT,CASSVKFSAGELFF
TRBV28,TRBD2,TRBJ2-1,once,TGTGCCAGCAGCCCTCAAGGAGGAGCGGGAGGATACAATGAGCAGTTCTTC,CASSPQGGAGGYNEQFF
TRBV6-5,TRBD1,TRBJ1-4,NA,TGTGCCAGCAAAAGGGGGCAGGGGAATGAAAAACTGTTTTTT,CASKRGQGNEKLFF
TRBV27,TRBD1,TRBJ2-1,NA,TGTGCCAGCAGTCCCATTAACAGGGGGCAATGGCAGTTCTTC,CASSPINRGQWQFF
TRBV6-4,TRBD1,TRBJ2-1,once,TGTGCCAGCAGTGACCAGAGACAGGGGATCCACAATGAGCAGTTCTTC,CASSDQRQGIHNEQFF
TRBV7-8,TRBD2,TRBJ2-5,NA,TGTGCCAGCAGCTGGACTAGCGGGAGCCAAGAGACCCAGTACTTC,CASSWTSGSQETQYF
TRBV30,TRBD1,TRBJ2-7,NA,TGTGCCTGGAGTGTAGGGATGACAGGGAAAAGACACGAGCAGTACTTC,CAWSVGMTGKRHEQYF
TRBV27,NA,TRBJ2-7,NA,TGTGCCAGCAGTTCCACACAGGTCCCCTACGAGCAGTACTTC,CASSSTQVPYEQYF
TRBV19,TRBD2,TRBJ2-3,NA,TGTGCCAGTACGTATAGCGGGGACACAGATACGCAGTATTTT,CASTYSGDTDTQYF
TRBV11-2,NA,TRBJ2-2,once,TGTGCCAGTTTTACGGACACCGGGGAGCTGTTTTTT,CASFTDTGELFF
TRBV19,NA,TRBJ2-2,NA,TGTGCCAGTAGCACTAGGACGTGGTATTTCGGGGAGCTGTTTTTT,CASSTRTWYFGELFF
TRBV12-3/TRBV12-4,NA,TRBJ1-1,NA,TGTGCCAGCAGTTTCGGAGGGGACACTGAAGCTTTCTTT,CASSFGGDTEAFF
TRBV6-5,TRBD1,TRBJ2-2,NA,TGTGCCAGCACCCCCTGGACAGGGTCCGGGGAGCTGTTTTTT,CASTPWTGSGELFF
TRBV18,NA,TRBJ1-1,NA,TGTGCCAGCTCACCAGGACAGAACACTGAAGCTTTCTTT,CASSPGQNTEAFF
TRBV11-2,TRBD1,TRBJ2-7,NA,TGTGCCAGCAGCCACCCACCGGGACAGGGGGAGCAGTACTTC,CASSHPPGQGEQYF
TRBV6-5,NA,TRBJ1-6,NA,TGTGCCAGCCAACCGGGGGGACGGAAAAATTCACCCCTCCACTTT,CASQPGGRKNSPLHF
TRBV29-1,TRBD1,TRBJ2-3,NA,TGCAGCGCGCGAAACAGGGGGCGCAGCACAGATACGCAGTATTTT,CSARNRGRSTDTQYF
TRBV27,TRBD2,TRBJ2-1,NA,TGTGCCAGCAGTTTGCTAGCGGGAGCCAATGAGCAGTTCTTC,CASSLLAGANEQFF
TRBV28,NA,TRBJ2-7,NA,TGTGCCAGCAGCCTAACAGGGCCCTACGAGCAGTACTTC,CASSLTGPYEQYF
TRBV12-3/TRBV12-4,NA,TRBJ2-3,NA,TGTGCCAGCAGTCTGCAGAGGGATACGCAGTATTTT,CASSLQRDTQYF
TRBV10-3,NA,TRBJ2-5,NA,TGTGCCATCAGTGCTGGCCTGGAAGAGACCCAGTACTTC,CAISAGLEETQYF
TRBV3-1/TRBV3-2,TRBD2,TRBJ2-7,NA,TGTGCCAGCAGCCAAGGGCGGACTAGCACGTACGAGCAGTACTTC,CASSQGRTSTYEQYF
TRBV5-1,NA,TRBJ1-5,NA,TGCGCCAGCAGCGAGGGGGGGCACCTTCCCCAGCATTTT,CASSEGGHLPQHF
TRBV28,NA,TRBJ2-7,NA,TGTGCCAGCAGCAGGAACTACGAGCAGTACTTC,CASSRNYEQYF
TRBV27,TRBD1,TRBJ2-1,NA,TGTGCCAGCAGTTTATCGGAGGGACAGGGTCAGTTCTTC,CASSLSEGQGQFF
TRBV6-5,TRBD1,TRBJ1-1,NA,TGTGCCAGCAGTTACTCGAGGCAGGGGGCGGGTGAAGCTTTCTTT,CASSYSRQGAGEAFF
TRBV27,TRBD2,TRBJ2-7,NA,TGTGCCAGCAGCCGCCACGTAGCGGGAGCCTACGAGCAGTACTTC,CASSRHVAGAYEQYF
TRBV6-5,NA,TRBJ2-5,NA,TGTGCCAGCAGTTTCGGAAACCCCCGGGAAGAGACCCAGTACTTC,CASSFGNPREETQYF
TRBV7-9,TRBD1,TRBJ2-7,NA,TGTGCCAGCAGCTCGCCCCTGGGACGACAGGGATCGGACGAGCAGTACTTC,CASSSPLGRQGSDEQYF
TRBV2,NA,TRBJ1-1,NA,TGTGCCAGCAGCACCATCACTGTGAACACTGAAGCTTTCTTT,CASSTITVNTEAFF
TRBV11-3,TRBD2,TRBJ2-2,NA,TGTGCCAGCAGCTTAGTCGCGGGAGATACCGGGGAGCTGTTTTTT,CASSLVAGDTGELFF